Following are 15 T cell receptor beta chains from one sample sequenced in a study of technical replicates of blood from a handful of donors. Generated by immunoSEQ multiplex PCR, the TCRdb table keeps only in-frame clones and is missing some. Of more than 60,000 clones in the sample, 90% to 95% were seen once. Material: T cells isolated from PBMCs. These receptors came from a human donor in good health.

This chain joins TRBV5-1 and TRBJ2-1, with 8 positions matching TRBD1. With V trimmed by 3 bases and J by 7 bases, 6 bases remained unmatched. The CDR3 spans 14 residues. CDR1 SGHRS and CDR2 YFSETQ come from the germline V gene. In DNA form, the CDR3 reads TGCGCCAGCAGCTCTTGGACAGGGACGAATGAGCAGTTCTTC. The encoded protein is CASSSWTGTNEQFF.

This clone was recorded only once. The J gene is TRBJ1-5, the V gene TRBV29-1; D gene unclear. In germline, CDR1 is SQVTM, CDR2 ANQGSEA. V lost 0 bases and J 7 bases, leaving 10 bases between the germline ends. This CDR3 contains 13 residues. The CDR3 DNA is TGCAGCGTTGAAGATGGTGGAGGCCAGCCCCAGCATTTT. Its protein product is CSVEDGGGQPQHF.

This chain links TRBV11-3 with TRBJ2-3; the match to TRBD2 covers 7 bases. Looked up from germline, CDR1 is SGHNT and CDR2 is YENEEA. V lost 5 bases, J lost 5 bases, and 7 bases stayed unmatched. The CDR3 runs to 14 residues. CDR3: CASSRDYGGDTQYF. DNA for the CDR3: TGTGCCAGCAGCCGGGACTATGGGGGAGATACGCAGTATTTT.

The chain has TRBV5-8 and TRBJ2-7; TRBD2 matches at 9 bases. The CDR3 totals 13 residues. Germline CDR1 reads SGHTS; CDR2 reads YDEGEE. With V trimmed by 9 bases and J by 6 bases, 10 bases remained unmatched. The CDR3 nucleotides are TGTGCCACCGACCAATTTAGCGGGAGCGAGCAGTACTTC. This translates into CATDQFSGSEQYF.

The chain recombines TRBV30 with TRBJ2-1; 10 bases align to TRBD2. Germline CDR1 GTSNPN, CDR2 SVGIG (reference sequence). The length of the CDR3 is 12 residues. With 5 bases clipped from V and 14 bases from J, the junction kept 9 bases outside the gene matches. The CDR3 is CAWLQREGREFF. DNA of the CDR3: TGTGCCTGGCTACAGCGGGAGGGCCGCGAGTTCTTC. The whole variable domain, remainder taken from reference TRBV30 and TRBJ2-1, is SQTIHQWPATLVQPVGSPLSLECTVEGTSNPNLYWYRQAAGRGLQLLFYSVGIGQISSEVPQNLSASRPQDRQFILSSKKLLLSDSGFYLCAWLQREGREFFGPGTRLTVL.

The chain carries TRBV5-1 and TRBJ2-2; possibly TRBD2 for D (5 bases). From germline, CDR1 is SGHRS and CDR2 YFSETQ. V lost 4 bases and J lost 2, with 9 bases in between. The CDR3 contains 14 residues. The CDR3 DNA reads as TGCGCCAGCAGCCCTGGACTTAACACCGGGGAGCTGTTTTTT. Protein: CASSPGLNTGELFF.

This chain joins TRBV9 and TRBJ1-1; maybe TRBD1 (5 bases). This CDR3 is 17 amino acids long. The V gene's germline CDR1 is SGDLS and CDR2 YYNGEE. Trimming removed 4 bases from V and 1 base from J, with 20 bases in between. The CDR3 bases are TGTGCCAGCAGCCCCTTCTATGGGGGGGAAGGGAACACTGAAGCTTTCTTT. This gives the protein CASSPFYGGEGNTEAFF.

V gene TRBV7-9 combines with J gene TRBJ2-7, with unresolved D. V gave up 5 bases and J gave up 6 bases, with 17 bases separating them. Germline-derived CDR1 and CDR2 are SEHNR and FQNEAQ (reference sequence). This CDR3 is 14 amino acids long. The CDR3 loop reads CASSPRVLSIEQYF. CDR3 sequence (DNA): TGTGCCAGCAGCCCCCGCGTTCTTTCTATCGAGCAGTACTTC.

This chain connects TRBV6-5 to TRBJ2-7; D is undetermined. CDR1 and CDR2 from the germline V gene are MNHEY and SVGAGI. Trimming left V 4 bases short and J 2 bases short, with 12 bases between. CDR3 length equals 14 residues. Here the CDR3 reads CASSSRSSAYEQYF. In DNA form, the CDR3 reads TGTGCCAGCAGTTCGCGGAGTTCCGCCTACGAGCAGTACTTC.

The V gene is TRBV28, the J gene TRBJ2-7; 10 bases match TRBD2. V shed 3 bases, J shed 2 bases, and the junction held 4 bases outside the gene matches. The CDR3 extends over 15 amino acids. Germline CDR1 reads MDHEN; CDR2 reads SYDVKM. The CDR3 DNA sequence: TGTGCCAGCAGTTTTCAGCGGGGGGGAACCTACGAGCAGTACTTC. This gives the protein CASSFQRGGTYEQYF.

V usage is TRBV7-9 and J usage is TRBJ1-4, with TRBD1 identical over 8 bases. With 4 bases clipped from V and 8 bases from J, the junction kept 9 bases outside the gene matches. Looked up from germline, CDR1 is SEHNR and CDR2 is FQNEAQ (reference sequence). This CDR3 spans 15 amino acids. The CDR3 here is CASSSVRDRFEKLFF. The CDR3 DNA is TGTGCCAGCAGCTCGGTACGGGACAGGTTCGAAAAACTGTTTTTT.

V is TRBV9 and J is TRBJ1-1, with 7 bases aligning to TRBD1. The CDR3 length is 16 residues. Germline loops: CDR1 SGDLS, CDR2 YYNGEE. The V segment lost 0 bases and the J segment 0 bases; nucleotides outside the gene matches: 5. The CDR3 sequence: CASSVGGGMVNTEAFF. The CDR3 DNA follows: TGTGCCAGCAGCGTAGGAGGGGGCATGGTGAACACTGAAGCTTTCTTT.

The chain carries TRBV27 and TRBJ2-1, with D possibly TRBD2 on 5 matching bases. This CDR3 has 14 amino acids. V was shortened by 8 bases and J by 3 bases, with 14 bases between the two germline ends. Per germline, CDR1 MNHEY and CDR2 SMNVEV (reference sequence). CDR3 protein: CASAEDGYYNEQFF. CDR3 bases: TGTGCCAGCGCGGAGGACGGATACTACAATGAGCAGTTCTTC.

CDR3 DNA: TGTGCCTGGAGCGAAATAACAGGGGCAGGGGGCTACACCTTC. Encoded protein: CAWSEITGAGGYTF. V and J are TRBV30 and TRBJ1-2, with TRBD1 matching over 7 bases. This CDR3 comprises 14 residues. The V gene's germline CDR1 is GTSNPN and CDR2 SVGIG (reference sequence). V was clipped by 3 bases and J by 8 bases; unmatched bases: 12. Filled out from reference TRBV30 and TRBJ1-2, the complete variable domain reads SQTIHQWPATLVQPVGSPLSLECTVEGTSNPNLYWYRQAAGRGLQLLFYSVGIGQISSEVPQNLSASRPQDRQFILSSKKLLLSDSGFYLCAWSEITGAGGYTFGSGTRLTVV.

V and J are TRBV19 and TRBJ2-1, with D possibly being TRBD1 (5 bases). In germline, CDR1 is LNHDA, CDR2 SQIVND (reference sequence). This CDR3 has 13 amino acids. V was cut by 1 base and J by 9 bases, with 10 bases left in between. CDR3 in DNA: TGTGCCAGTAGTATAGTATGGGGCAGTGAGCAGTTCTTC. This gives the protein CASSIVWGSEQFF.